This passage covers 25 T cell receptor beta chains from one sample sequenced in a study of blood T cell repertoires in COVID-19. Sequenced by immunoSEQ multiplex PCR; TCRdb stores in-frame clones only, minus some. The table has some 190,000 clones, 82% seen once. The sequenced material came from peripheral blood. Receptors were obtained from a woman aged 80 or over with active or convalescent COVID-19.

The gene calls are TRBV21-1 and TRBJ1-1. TRBV21-1 is listed as a pseudogene. The CDR3 is 14 amino acids. This chain's CDR3 is CASSKEEGNTEAFF. The CDR3 DNA reads TGTGCCAGCAGCAAAGAGGAGGGTAACACTGAAGCTTTCTTT.

The V call is TRBV25-1, the J call TRBJ2-7; perhaps TRBD1 as D (6 bases). The CDR3 extends over 13 amino acids. Germline lookup yields CDR1 MGHDK and CDR2 SYGVNS. V lost 5 bases, J lost 6 bases, and 14 bases lay in between. The DNA of the CDR3 is TGTGCCAGCAGTAACCCGGGACATGGCGAGCAGTACTTC. It encodes CASSNPGHGEQYF.

This chain uses TRBV9 with TRBJ2-7; D perhaps matches TRBD1 (6 bases). CDR3 size: 13 residues. Germline-derived CDR1 and CDR2 are SGDLS and YYNGEE. Trimming pared 4 bases from V and 1 base from J, leaving 9 bases between. The CDR3 region is CASSRTGSYEQYF. CDR3 DNA sequence: TGTGCCAGCAGCCGTACAGGGTCCTACGAGCAGTACTTC.

CDR3 residues: CASSSNPGGDNEQFF. The CDR3 DNA sequence: TGCGCCAGCAGCTCCAACCCCGGAGGTGACAATGAGCAGTTCTTC. The chain is built from TRBV5-1 and TRBJ2-1, with D perhaps matching TRBD2 (5 bases). The CDR3 has 15 amino acids. Germline V CDR1 and CDR2: SGHRS, YFSETQ. Trimming removed 3 bases at V and 5 bases at J, with 15 bases between.

Only one count was recorded for this clone. The V call is TRBV30, the J call TRBJ2-3, with 11 bases that match TRBD2. CDR1 and CDR2 (germline): GTSNPN, SVGIG (reference sequence). V lost 0 bases to trimming and J lost 1 base; unmatched junction nucleotides: 12. The CDR3 is 19 amino acids. CDR3: CAWSVGRLAGGGGTDTQYF. CDR3 bases: TGTGCCTGGAGTGTAGGGCGGCTAGCGGGAGGAGGGGGCACAGATACGCAGTATTTT.

The V call is TRBV18, the J call TRBJ1-3; D is undetermined. Trimming left V 3 bases short and J 0 bases short, with 6 bases between. The germline CDR1 and CDR2 sequences are KGHSH and LQKENI. CDR3 size: 14 residues. The chain's CDR3 is CASSPTNSGNTIYF. CDR3 sequence (DNA): TGTGCCAGCTCACCTACTAACTCTGGAAACACCATATATTTT.

The chain has TRBV2 and TRBJ2-5; TRBD1 agrees at 8 bases. The germline CDR1 and CDR2 sequences are SNHLY and FYNNEI. CDR3 length equals 14 residues. The trim removed 3 bases at V and 4 bases at J, leaving 4 bases unmatched. The DNA of the CDR3 is TGTGCCAGCAGTGATAGGACAGGGTTAGAGACCCAGTACTTC. As protein: CASSDRTGLETQYF.

On this clone itself: One end of the junction does not line up with germline, which may come from a read error. Other DNA sequences in this sample translate to the same CDR3. The chain joins TRBV3-1 (or the pseudogene TRBV3-2) to TRBJ1-2; D not resolved. Per the germline V gene, CDR1 is LGHDT and CDR2 is YNNKEL (reference sequence). CDR3 length: 14 amino acids. As DNA, the CDR3 is TGCGCCAGCAGCCAAGACCTGGGCCTCTATGGCTACACCTTC. Encoded protein: CASSQDLGLYGYTF.

Worth noting for this clone: Different DNA sequences within this sample yield the same CDR3. This rearrangement joins TRBV11-1 to TRBJ1-1; no firm D call. The CDR3 length is 13 residues. With 5 bases removed from V and 1 base from J, the gap between germline ends came to 8 bases. Germline CDR1 and CDR2: SGHAT and FQDESV (reference sequence). CDR3 DNA sequence: TGTGCCAGCAGCCCCCCAGGGAACACTGAAGCTTTCTTT. This codes for CASSPPGNTEAFF.

The chain recombines TRBV28 with TRBJ1-5, with 7 bases aligning to TRBD1. This CDR3 is built from 13 residues. The trim removed 6 bases at V and 7 bases at J, leaving 6 bases unmatched. Germline V gene data show CDR1 as MDHEN and CDR2 as SYDVKM. This CDR3 is CASRGGPGQPQHF. CDR3 nucleotides: TGTGCCAGCAGAGGGGGCCCCGGGCAGCCCCAGCATTTT. The complete variable domain, with remaining parts taken from reference TRBV28 and TRBJ1-5, reads DVKVTQSSRYLVKRTGEKVFLECVQDMDHENMFWYRQDPGLGLRLIYFSYDVKMKEKGDIPEGYSVSREKKERFSLILESASTNQTSMYLCASRGGPGQPQHFGDGTRLSIL.

This clone was seen only a few times. The chain uses TRBV5-1 and TRBJ1-2; weak D call: TRBD1 (6 bases). With 0 bases removed from V and 4 bases from J, the gap between germline ends came to 10 bases. The CDR3 has 14 amino acids. CDR1 is SGHRS and CDR2 is YFSETQ in the germline V gene. The CDR3 nucleotides read TGCGCCAGCAGCTTGGACAGGGTATCCTATGGCTACACCTTC. Protein: CASSLDRVSYGYTF.

This chain links TRBV5-1 with TRBJ1-2; D is ambiguous. In germline, CDR1 is SGHRS, CDR2 YFSETQ. Trimming took 0 bases from V and 4 from J, leaving 13 bases between them. This CDR3 is built from 15 residues. CDR3 coding DNA: TGCGCCAGCAGCTTGGACTACTCGGCGGTCTATGGCTACACCTTC. Translation gives CASSLDYSAVYGYTF. Using reference TRBV5-1 and TRBJ1-2 for the parts outside the CDR3, the full variable domain is KAGVTQTPRYLIKTRGQQVTLSCSPISGHRSVSWYQQTPGQGLQFLFEYFSETQRNKGNFPGRFSGRQFSNSRSEMNVSTLELGDSALYLCASSLDYSAVYGYTFGSGTRLTVV.

V usage is TRBV19 and J usage is TRBJ2-1; D perhaps matches TRBD2 (7 bases). Germline loops: CDR1 LNHDA, CDR2 SQIVND (reference sequence). V lost 1 base, J lost 1 base, and 11 bases lay in between. The CDR3 runs 16 residues. The CDR3 DNA is TGTGCCAGTAGTATAGGCGGGGGCGGGTCCTACAATGAGCAGTTCTTC. Translation: CASSIGGGGSYNEQFF. The variable domain in full, with the rest retrieved from reference TRBV19 and TRBJ2-1, is DGGITQSPKYLFRKEGQNVTLSCEQNLNHDAMYWYRQDPGQGLRLIYYSQIVNDFQKGDIAEGYSVSREKKESFPLTVTSAQKNPTAFYLCASSIGGGGSYNEQFFGPGTRLTVL.

The J gene is TRBJ2-1, the V gene TRBV19; D is possibly TRBD2 (5 bases). The germline V gene has CDR1 LNHDA and CDR2 SQIVND (reference sequence). V was clipped by 7 bases and J by 0 bases, with 13 bases between them. The CDR3 is 15 amino acids. For the CDR3, the DNA is TGTGCCAGTACCAGTAGCGAACGCTCCTACAATGAGCAGTTCTTC. Its protein is CASTSSERSYNEQFF.

The chain joins TRBV7-2 to TRBJ2-7; TRBD1 matches at 7 bases. The junction had 3 bases not matched to a gene; V was cut back by 4 bases and J by 3 bases. This CDR3 spans 13 amino acids. Germline CDR1 SGHTA, CDR2 FQGNSA. CDR3 sequence: CASSSRTGYEQYF. Written as DNA, the CDR3 is TGTGCCAGCAGCTCCCGGACAGGCTACGAGCAGTACTTC.

This clone has a single count. The gene calls are TRBV5-4 and TRBJ2-1, with 10 nucleotides matching TRBD1. V trimming: 3 bases; J trimming: 4 bases; junction bases outside the gene matches: 4. This CDR3 has 15 residues. Germline V gene lookup returns CDR1 SGHNT and CDR2 YYREEE (reference sequence). CDR3 in amino acids: CASSYRDRGYNEQFF. The CDR3 DNA follows: TGTGCCAGCAGCTATCGGGACAGGGGATACAATGAGCAGTTCTTC.

The gene calls are TRBV2 and TRBJ2-1, with D possibly TRBD2 on 5 matching bases. There are 12 residues in the CDR3. Germline V gene lookup returns CDR1 SNHLY and CDR2 FYNNEI. Trimming took 2 bases from V and 10 from J, leaving 9 bases between them. The CDR3 DNA follows: TGTGCCAGCAGTGAATCCAGCGGCGAGCAGTTCTTC. It codes for CASSESSGEQFF.

The chain combines TRBV12-5 with TRBJ1-3; perhaps TRBD1 as D (6 bases). The CDR3 runs 14 residues. V was clipped by 5 bases and J by 2 bases, with 10 bases between them. Germline CDR1 is LGHNT and CDR2 is FRNRAP. The CDR3 DNA reads as TGTGCTAGTGGTCCAGGGGCCCCTGGAAACACCATATATTTT. Its protein product is CASGPGAPGNTIYF. The full variable domain, in which reference TRBV12-5 and TRBJ1-3 provide the parts outside the CDR3, is DARVTQTPRHKVTEMGQEVTMRCQPILGHNTVFWYRQTMMQGLELLAYFRNRAPLDDSGMPKDRFSAEMPDATLATLKIQPSEPRDSAVYFCASGPGAPGNTIYFGEGSWLTVV.

The genes are TRBV18 and TRBJ2-7; D not resolved. CDR1 KGHSH and CDR2 LQKENI come from the germline V gene. CDR3 size: 13 residues. V lost 2 bases to trimming and J lost 2 bases, with 7 bases between them. The CDR3 spells CASSPADTYEQYF. In DNA form, the CDR3 reads TGTGCCAGCTCACCAGCGGATACCTACGAGCAGTACTTC. The full variable domain, rest sourced from reference TRBV18 and TRBJ2-7, is NAGVMQNPRHLVRRRGQEARLRCSPMKGHSHVYWYRQLPEEGLKFMVYLQKENIIDESGMPKERFSAEFPKEGPSILRIQQVVRGDSAAYFCASSPADTYEQYFGPGTRLTVT.

This clone appeared once. The chain carries TRBV10-1 and TRBJ1-3; 7 bases line up with TRBD1. The V and J ends lost 4 bases and 4 bases, in that order; junction bases with no gene match: 1. Per germline, CDR1 WNHNN and CDR2 SYGVQD (reference sequence). The CDR3 contains 13 residues. In DNA form, the CDR3 reads TGCGCCAGCAGTGGACAGGGAGGAAACACCATATATTTT. The encoded protein is CASSGQGGNTIYF.

This sequence joins TRBV2 and TRBJ1-1; 10 bases line up with TRBD1. The CDR3 runs 12 residues. The J segment lost 10 bases and the V segment lost 6 bases, leaving 5 bases of the junction unmatched. Germline CDR1 and CDR2: SNHLY and FYNNEI. Written as DNA, the CDR3 is TGTGCCAGCAGGGATGACAGGGGGCCAGCTTTCTTT. Protein sequence: CASRDDRGPAFF. Drawing the rest from reference TRBV2 and TRBJ1-1, the complete variable domain is EPEVTQTPSHQVTQMGQEVILRCVPISNHLYFYWYRQILGQKVEFLVSFYNNEISEKSEIFDDQFSVERPDGSNFTLKIRSTKLEDSAMYFCASRDDRGPAFFGQGTRLTVV.

The gene calls are TRBV15 and TRBJ1-5, with D unresolved. Germline CDR1 reads LNHNV; CDR2 reads YYDKDF (reference sequence). V lost 5 bases, J lost 4 bases, and 15 bases lay in between. CDR3 length: 15 residues. CDR3 in DNA: TGTGCCACCAGCGATCTCGCTAGGCGAAATCAGCCCCAGCATTTT. This gives the protein CATSDLARRNQPQHF.

The DNA of the CDR3 is TGTGCCAGCAGTGAGCTAGATCGTCAGTACTTC. It is translated as CASSELDRQYF. The chain uses TRBV2 and TRBJ2-4; no firm D call. The germline V and J ends were trimmed by 3 bases and 12 bases, with 9 bases remaining between them. Germline CDR1 SNHLY, CDR2 FYNNEI. The CDR3 runs 11 residues.

The chain couples TRBV7-9 to TRBJ2-5; possible D gene TRBD2, 5 bases. Germline V gives CDR1 SEHNR, CDR2 FQNEAQ (reference sequence). Trimming cost V 4 bases and J 5 bases, with 8 bases left between them. The CDR3 has 12 residues. The DNA for the CDR3 is TGTGCCAGCAGCTGGGGAGTGGAGACCCAGTACTTC. It is translated as CASSWGVETQYF.

J is TRBJ2-3 and V is TRBV3-1 (or the pseudogene TRBV3-2); D is uncertain. Germline V lookup: CDR1 LGHDT, CDR2 YNNKEL (reference sequence). The germline V and J ends were trimmed by 0 bases and 7 bases, with 8 bases remaining between them. This CDR3 is 13 amino acids long. The CDR3 bases are TGTGCCAGCAGCCAAGACCTAGGTAATACGCAGTATTTT. As protein: CASSQDLGNTQYF.